Listed below are T cell receptor beta chains from one sample, sequenced in a study of technical replicates of blood from a handful of donors. Profiled with immunoSEQ multiplex PCR; TCRdb holds only in-frame clones, not every one. The data contain about 83,000 clones, 92% of them singletons. Material: T cells isolated from PBMCs. Receptors originate from a human donor in good health. Each CDR3 is given with its conserved first and last residue. A D gene is named only where the DNA matches it firmly. The listing skips clone size in some rows; elsewhere it reads once, few, many or a size class.

D	V	size	J	CDR3	DNA
NA	TRBV5-6	NA	TRBJ1-5	CASSLHPNSNQPQHF	TGTGCCAGCAGCTTACACCCCAATAGCAATCAGCCCCAGCATTTT
TRBD2	TRBV7-8	NA	TRBJ2-2	CASSLFGGAPGELFF	TGTGCCAGCAGCTTATTCGGGGGGGCCCCCGGGGAGCTGTTTTTT
NA	TRBV11-2	NA	TRBJ2-7	CASSLSTGTYEQYF	TGTGCCAGCAGCTTATCGACAGGAACCTACGAGCAGTACTTC
NA	TRBV11-2	NA	TRBJ2-1	CASSLSSYNEQFF	TGTGCCAGCAGCTTGTCTAGCTACAATGAGCAGTTCTTC
NA	TRBV6-5	NA	TRBJ2-7	CASSYSGLNEQYF	TGTGCCAGCAGTTACTCGGGCCTTAACGAGCAGTACTTC
NA	TRBV27	NA	TRBJ1-5	CASNPGEGNQPQHF	TGTGCCAGCAACCCAGGGGAAGGCAATCAGCCCCAGCATTTT
TRBD2	TRBV7-9	once	TRBJ2-1	CASSSPGLAGVGNEQFF	TGTGCCAGCAGCTCCCCGGGACTAGCGGGAGTTGGGAATGAGCAGTTCTTC
TRBD2	TRBV29-1	NA	TRBJ2-3	CSVGFSQRETDTQYF	TGCAGCGTTGGCTTCTCCCAGCGGGAAACAGATACGCAGTATTTT
NA	TRBV13	few	TRBJ1-1	CASSPNLNTEAFF	TGTGCCAGCAGCCCCAACTTGAACACTGAAGCTTTCTTT
NA	TRBV6-6	NA	TRBJ1-6	CASTGGGNSPLHF	TGTGCCTCGACCGGGGGGGGCAATTCACCCCTCCACTTT
NA	TRBV28	NA	TRBJ2-7	CASSLVLRERGEGYEQYF	TGTGCCAGCAGTTTAGTGCTTCGAGAACGCGGGGAAGGCTACGAGCAGTACTTC
TRBD1	TRBV5-1	NA	TRBJ1-5	CASSLVRDRLNQPQHF	TGCGCCAGCAGCTTGGTCCGGGACAGGTTAAATCAGCCCCAGCATTTT
NA	TRBV4-1	NA	TRBJ1-1	CASSQGSDTEAFF	TGCGCCAGCAGCCAAGGATCGGACACTGAAGCTTTCTTT
NA	TRBV30	NA	TRBJ2-7	CAWSVLGGLGEQYF	TGTGCCTGGAGTGTATTAGGGGGATTGGGCGAGCAGTACTTC
TRBD2	TRBV5-1	once	TRBJ2-3	CASSPAGGGAVDTQYF	TGCGCCAGCAGCCCAGCTGGCGGGGGGGCGGTAGATACGCAGTATTTT
NA	TRBV9	NA	TRBJ2-5	CASSVEAGQETQYF	TGTGCCAGCAGCGTAGAGGCAGGGCAAGAGACCCAGTACTTC
NA	TRBV29-1	NA	TRBJ1-2	CSAGWMDGYTF	TGCAGCGCGGGTTGGATGGATGGCTACACCTTC
TRBD1	TRBV7-9	NA	TRBJ2-2	CASSLPQGQPSVDTGELFF	TGTGCCAGCAGCCTGCCCCAGGGACAGCCGAGTGTCGACACCGGGGAGCTGTTTTTT
TRBD1	TRBV18	NA	TRBJ1-2	CASSTDREVGYTF	TGTGCCAGCTCAACGGACAGGGAGGTTGGCTACACCTTC
NA	TRBV28	NA	TRBJ2-5	CASSQPGTQYF	TGTGCCAGCAGTCAACCGGGGACCCAGTACTTC
TRBD2	TRBV7-2	NA	TRBJ2-3	CASSANSGRAGDTQYF	TGTGCCAGCAGCGCAAATAGCGGGAGGGCCGGAGATACGCAGTATTTT
NA	TRBV7-9	NA	TRBJ2-5	CASSLRVVQETQYF	TGTGCCAGCAGCTTACGGGTCGTACAAGAGACCCAGTACTTC
NA	TRBV30	NA	TRBJ2-7	CAWSVGTFGYEQYF	TGTGCCTGGAGTGTCGGGACATTCGGCTACGAGCAGTACTTC
TRBD1	TRBV10-2	NA	TRBJ1-4	CASNPGQPNEKLFF	TGCGCCAGCAACCCGGGACAGCCTAATGAAAAACTGTTTTTT
NA	TRBV11-2	few	TRBJ1-1	CASSSLPGNTEAFF	TGTGCCAGCAGCTCCTTACCGGGGAACACTGAAGCTTTCTTT
NA	TRBV2	few	TRBJ2-3	CASTRYTDTQYF	TGTGCCAGCACCCGGTACACAGATACGCAGTATTTT
NA	TRBV2	NA	TRBJ2-7	CASSLGVEQYF	TGTGCCAGCAGTCTCGGAGTCGAGCAGTACTTC
NA	TRBV7-9	NA	TRBJ2-2	CASSLIAAGELFF	TGTGCCAGCAGCCTAATAGCCGCCGGGGAGCTGTTTTTT
NA	TRBV4-1	NA	TRBJ2-7	CASSQGANYEQYF	TGCGCCAGCAGCCAAGGGGCCAACTACGAGCAGTACTTC
NA	TRBV18	NA	TRBJ1-1	CASSGGTDTEAFF	TGTGCCAGCTCAGGCGGGACGGACACTGAAGCTTTCTTT
NA	TRBV13	NA	TRBJ1-4	CASSYRTGNNEKLFF	TGTGCCAGCAGCTACCGAACAGGGAATAATGAAAAACTGTTTTTT
NA	TRBV7-2	NA	TRBJ1-2	CASSSTVVTGGYTF	TGTGCCAGCAGCTCGACAGTCGTGACGGGTGGCTACACCTTC
NA	TRBV11-3	once	TRBJ2-7	CASSLVVLGPVSEQYF	TGTGCCAGCAGCTTAGTTGTGCTCGGTCCTGTGTCCGAGCAGTACTTC
TRBD1	TRBV19	NA	TRBJ1-1	CASRRTGMNTEAFF	TGTGCCAGTAGAAGGACAGGAATGAACACTGAAGCTTTCTTT
NA	TRBV11-2	NA	TRBJ2-7	CASSPLVQRARGLPYEQYF	TGTGCCAGCAGCCCCCTCGTCCAGCGGGCTAGAGGATTACCATACGAGCAGTACTTC
NA	TRBV4-1	NA	TRBJ2-6	CASSTGFDPGANVLTF	TGCGCCAGCAGCACGGGGTTCGACCCTGGGGCCAACGTCCTGACTTTC
NA	TRBV5-1	NA	TRBJ2-2	CASSPSTGSTGELFF	TGCGCCAGCAGCCCATCGACAGGTAGCACCGGGGAGCTGTTTTTT
NA	TRBV5-4	NA	TRBJ1-1	CASRSFLNTEAFF	TGTGCCAGCAGATCATTCCTGAACACTGAAGCTTTCTTT
TRBD2	TRBV19	NA	TRBJ2-7	CASSMLPGGGRSYEQYF	TGTGCCAGTAGTATGCTCCCAGGCGGCGGGAGGTCCTACGAGCAGTACTTC
TRBD1	TRBV5-1	NA	TRBJ2-2	CASRGQGATGELFF	TGCGCCAGCAGGGGACAGGGGGCGACCGGGGAGCTGTTTTTT
TRBD1	TRBV5-1	NA	TRBJ2-7	CASSSTDRIYEQYF	TGCGCCAGCAGCTCAACGGACAGGATTTACGAGCAGTACTTC
TRBD1	TRBV5-4	NA	TRBJ2-7	CASRRTGVLDEQYF	TGTGCCAGCAGACGGACAGGGGTTCTCGACGAGCAGTACTTC
NA	TRBV5-5	NA	TRBJ1-1	CASSLYPSTTDMMNTEAFF	TGTGCCAGCAGTCTATACCCGTCGACCACAGATATGATGAACACTGAAGCTTTCTTT
TRBD1	TRBV10-3	once	TRBJ1-2	CAIHGTGGYGYTF	TGTGCCATTCATGGGACAGGGGGCTATGGCTACACCTTC
NA	TRBV5-1	NA	TRBJ2-7	CASSSGLHSSYEQYF	TGCGCCAGCAGCTCCGGACTCCATAGCTCCTACGAGCAGTACTTC
NA	TRBV5-1	NA	TRBJ2-5	CASSLGQSQETQYF	TGCGCCAGCAGCTTAGGACAGAGTCAAGAGACCCAGTACTTC
TRBD1	TRBV6-1	NA	TRBJ2-5	CASSPGQGGGETQYF	TGTGCCAGCAGCCCTGGACAGGGAGGTGGGGAGACCCAGTACTTC
NA	TRBV2	NA	TRBJ2-7	CASRGGRGTYEQYF	TGTGCCAGCAGGGGGGGGCGAGGAACCTACGAGCAGTACTTC
NA	TRBV2	NA	TRBJ2-3	CASSDERPGGSQYF	TGTGCCAGCAGTGACGAACGACCCGGCGGTTCGCAGTATTTT
NA	TRBV28	few	TRBJ1-5	CASSLRGGQPQHF	TGTGCCAGCAGTTTAAGGGGGGGTCAGCCCCAGCATTTT
NA	TRBV2	NA	TRBJ2-1	CASTATRARNEQFF	TGTGCCAGCACGGCCACTAGAGCCAGAAATGAGCAGTTCTTC